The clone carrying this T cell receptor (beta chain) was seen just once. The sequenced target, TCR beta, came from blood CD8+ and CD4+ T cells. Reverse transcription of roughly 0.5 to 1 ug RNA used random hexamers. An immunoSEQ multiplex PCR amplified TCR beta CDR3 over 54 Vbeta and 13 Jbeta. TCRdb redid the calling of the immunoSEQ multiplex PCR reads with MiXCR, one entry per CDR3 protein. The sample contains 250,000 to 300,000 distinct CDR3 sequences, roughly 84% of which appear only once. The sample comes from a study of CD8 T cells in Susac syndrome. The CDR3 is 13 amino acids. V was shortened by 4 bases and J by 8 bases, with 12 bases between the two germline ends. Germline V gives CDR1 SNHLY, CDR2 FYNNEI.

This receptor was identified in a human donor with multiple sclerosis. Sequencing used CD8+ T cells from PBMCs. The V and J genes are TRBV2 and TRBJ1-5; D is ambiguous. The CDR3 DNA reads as TGTGCCAGCAGTGGGGCCCTTAGAAAGCCCCAGCATTTT. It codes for CASSGALRKPQHF.